The 32 T cell receptor beta chains listed next were all sequenced from one sample in a study of OX40 agonist ivuxolimab in advanced cancers. TCRdb's table, derived via immunoSEQ multiplex PCR, lists solely in-frame clones and lacks some. Of some 62,000 clones listed, roughly 81% are singletons. Material: CD4+ or CD8+ T cells sorted from blood, obtained in a trial of the OX40 agonist ivuxolimab. The source of these receptors is an adult with an advanced solid tumor such as melanoma, head and neck, liver or kidney cancer.

The CDR3 DNA reads as TGCAGCGTTGAAGACGAGAAACAGGGTCGAGGGCAAGAGACCCAGTACTTC. It specifies CSVEDEKQGRGQETQYF. The V and J genes are TRBV29-1 and TRBJ2-5, with D perhaps matching TRBD1 (6 bases). CDR3 length: 17 residues. V lost 0 bases to trimming and J lost 2 bases, with 19 bases between them. CDR1 SQVTM and CDR2 ANQGSEA come from the germline V gene.

J is TRBJ2-4 and V is TRBV6-1, with D unclear. CDR1 and CDR2 from the germline V gene are MNHNS and SASEGT. V was shortened by 10 bases and J by 0 bases, with 13 bases between the two germline ends. This CDR3 is built from 14 residues. CDR3 in amino acids: CATTAWLAKNIQYF. In DNA form, the CDR3 reads TGTGCCACCACTGCATGGTTAGCCAAAAACATTCAGTACTTC.

A note on this clone: This sample includes further DNA sequences coding for the same CDR3. The rearrangement uses TRBV28 and TRBJ1-1, with TRBD1 matching over 8 bases. Looked up from germline, CDR1 is MDHEN and CDR2 is SYDVKM. V was pared by 6 bases and J by 5 bases, with 5 bases of the junction left unmatched. The CDR3 sequence is 13 residues long. DNA of the CDR3: TGTGCCAGCAGACCAACAGGGGGGACTGAAGCTTTCTTT. Translation gives CASRPTGGTEAFF.

This rearrangement joins TRBV7-8 to TRBJ2-3; the match to TRBD1 covers 8 bases. CDR1 and CDR2 (germline): SGHVS, FQNEAQ. Trimming at V came to 4 bases and at J to 7 bases, leaving 7 bases not matched to a gene. This CDR3 has 14 amino acids. CDR3 bases: TGTGCCAGCAGCTCAGGGACAGGAGGAAATACGCAGTATTTT. Amino acid sequence: CASSSGTGGNTQYF.

The chain employs TRBV6-4 and TRBJ2-2; a possible D gene is TRBD1 (7 bases). V lost 2 bases and J 11 bases, leaving 12 bases between the germline ends. The CDR3 runs to 13 residues. Germline CDR1 and CDR2: MRHNA and SNTAGT. The CDR3 protein is CASSDRRGAELFF. The CDR3 region has the DNA TGTGCCAGCAGTGACCGCAGGGGGGCCGAGCTGTTTTTT.

The J gene is TRBJ2-1, the V gene TRBV27; D is unresolved. Germline V gene lookup returns CDR1 MNHEY and CDR2 SMNVEV (reference sequence). V was shortened by 5 bases and J by 6 bases, with 11 bases between the two germline ends. This CDR3 region has 13 residues. The chain's CDR3 is CASSPASSNEQFF. In DNA, the CDR3 is TGTGCCAGCAGTCCTGCAAGTAGCAATGAGCAGTTCTTC.

This chain connects TRBV4-1 to TRBJ2-1; D might be TRBD2 (5 bases). This CDR3 is built from 19 residues. V was shortened by 0 bases and J by 1 base, with 19 bases between the two germline ends. The germline gives CDR1 MGHRA, CDR2 YSYEKL. This chain's CDR3 is CASSQESAETLHSYNEQFF. The CDR3 nucleotides are TGCGCCAGCAGCCAAGAGTCAGCGGAGACCCTACATTCCTACAATGAGCAGTTCTTC.

The chain has TRBV15 and TRBJ2-3; 8 bases match TRBD2. The CDR3 is made up of 15 amino acids. The V segment lost 6 bases and the J segment 2 bases; nucleotides outside the gene matches: 7. CDR1 LNHNV and CDR2 YYDKDF come from the germline V gene (reference sequence). The CDR3 loop reads CATSTGGRATDTQYF. CDR3 nucleotide sequence: TGTGCCACCAGTACGGGAGGGAGGGCCACAGATACGCAGTATTTT.

The CDR3 region is CASSSWQDFNEQYF. For the CDR3, the DNA is TGTGCCAGCAGCTCGTGGCAGGACTTTAACGAGCAGTACTTC. The chain carries TRBV25-1 and TRBJ2-7; TRBD2 is a possible D gene (5 bases). This CDR3 has 14 amino acids. The V gene lost 6 bases and the J gene lost 5 bases, with 17 bases spanning the gap. Germline V gene data show CDR1 as MGHDK and CDR2 as SYGVNS.

The J gene is TRBJ1-5, the V gene TRBV19, with TRBD1 as a possible D gene (5 bases). CDR3 length: 16 residues. V lost 7 bases and J 3 bases, leaving 19 bases between the germline ends. Germline V lookup: CDR1 LNHDA, CDR2 SQIVND (reference sequence). CDR3: CASTQRVGVLNQPQHF. For the CDR3, the DNA is TGTGCCAGTACCCAACGGGTAGGGGTCCTCAATCAGCCCCAGCATTTT. The variable domain in full, with the rest retrieved from reference TRBV19 and TRBJ1-5, is DGGITQSPKYLFRKEGQNVTLSCEQNLNHDAMYWYRQDPGQGLRLIYYSQIVNDFQKGDIAEGYSVSREKKESFPLTVTSAQKNPTAFYLCASTQRVGVLNQPQHFGDGTRLSIL.

V usage is TRBV7-9 and J usage is TRBJ2-5, with D perhaps TRBD1 (6 bases). From germline, CDR1 is SEHNR and CDR2 FQNEAQ (reference sequence). The CDR3 spans 14 residues. The V end lost 6 bases, the J end lost 0 bases, and 11 bases lay between the germline ends. In nucleotides, the CDR3 is TGTGCCAGCAGTACAGGGTTCTACCAAGAGACCCAGTACTTC. It codes for CASSTGFYQETQYF.

This clone was recorded once. The chain couples TRBV18 to TRBJ2-7; D possibly corresponds to TRBD1 (6 bases). The CDR3 consists of 15 residues. Germline-derived CDR1 and CDR2 are KGHSH and LQKENI. Trimming stripped 2 bases from V and 7 bases from J, with 18 bases between. The chain's CDR3 is CASSPFSGAPGEQYF. CDR3 sequence (DNA): TGTGCCAGCTCACCATTCTCAGGGGCCCCCGGGGAGCAGTACTTC.

This clone occurred once. The rearrangement links TRBV2 to TRBJ2-7; TRBD2 matches 13 bases. J gave up 6 bases and V 7 bases, and 12 bases lay outside the gene matches. There are 16 residues in the CDR3. CDR1 is SNHLY, CDR2 FYNNEI, per germline. The DNA of the CDR3 is TGTGCCAGCATGGAGGGACTAGCGGGACCCCTTCTCGAGCAGTACTTC. This translates into CASMEGLAGPLLEQYF. The full variable domain, in which reference TRBV2 and TRBJ2-7 provide the parts outside the CDR3, is EPEVTQTPSHQVTQMGQEVILRCVPISNHLYFYWYRQILGQKVEFLVSFYNNEISEKSEIFDDQFSVERPDGSNFTLKIRSTKLEDSAMYFCASMEGLAGPLLEQYFGPGTRLTVT.

V usage is TRBV23-1 and J usage is TRBJ2-1; D might be TRBD1 (6 bases). TRBV23-1 is annotated as an ORF whose role is uncertain. This CDR3 is 13 amino acids long. Trimming stripped 8 bases from V and 5 bases from J, with 13 bases between. CDR3 in DNA: TGCGCCAGCCAGGGACAAATCAACAATGAGCAGTTCTTC. Translation gives CASQGQINNEQFF.

The chain carries TRBV7-9 and TRBJ2-5; 7 bases match TRBD2. V dropped 11 bases and J dropped 4; count of bases not matched to a gene: 16. The germline gives CDR1 SEHNR, CDR2 FQNEAQ (reference sequence). This CDR3 region has 15 residues. The CDR3 nucleotides are TGTGCCTCCCAAGCCCCCGGGGGGTCGGGAGAGACCCAGTACTTC. Amino acid sequence: CASQAPGGSGETQYF. The full variable domain, rest sourced from reference TRBV7-9 and TRBJ2-5, is DTGVSQNPRHKITKRGQNVTFRCDPISEHNRLYWYRQTLGQGPEFLTYFQNEAQLEKSRLLSDRFSAERPKGSFSTLEIQRTEQGDSAMYLCASQAPGGSGETQYFGPGTRLLVL.

The chain couples TRBV10-3 to TRBJ2-3, with TRBD1 identical over 8 bases. CDR1 ENHRY and CDR2 SYGVKD come from the germline V gene. The CDR3 extends over 16 amino acids. V trimming: 4 bases; J trimming: 0 bases; junction bases outside the gene matches: 6. CDR3 sequence: CAISGAGQGSTDTQYF. The CDR3 DNA reads TGTGCCATCAGTGGGGCTGGACAGGGTAGCACAGATACGCAGTATTTT.

V usage is TRBV10-2 and J usage is TRBJ1-5, with TRBD1 matching 10 bases. V lost 4 bases and J lost 5; bases outside the gene matches: 5. Germline V CDR1 and CDR2: WSHSY, SAAADI. This CDR3 comprises 15 residues. The CDR3 region is CASSATDRGYQPQHF. CDR3 in DNA: TGCGCCAGCAGTGCGACGGACAGGGGGTATCAGCCCCAGCATTTT.

V gene TRBV28 combines with J gene TRBJ1-2; D remains unclear. Germline V gene sequence: CDR1 MDHEN, CDR2 SYDVKM. Trimming removed 3 bases at V and 2 bases at J, with 7 bases between. This CDR3 comprises 13 residues. CDR3: CASSFQENYGYTF. In DNA form, the CDR3 reads TGTGCCAGCAGTTTTCAGGAGAACTATGGCTACACCTTC.

The rearrangement uses TRBV7-6 and TRBJ2-1, with D possibly being TRBD2 (6 bases). V was shortened by 0 bases and J by 7 bases, with 13 bases between the two germline ends. The CDR3 contains 15 residues. CDR1 and CDR2 (germline): SGHVS, FNYEAQ. For the CDR3, the DNA is TGTGCCAGCAGCTTAGCGGGCCCGGAGGGAAATGAGCAGTTCTTC. Amino acid sequence: CASSLAGPEGNEQFF. The entire variable domain, with the rest obtained from reference TRBV7-6 and TRBJ2-1, is as follows: GAGVSQSPRYKVTKRGQDVALRCDPISGHVSLYWYRQALGQGPEFLTYFNYEAQQDKSGLPNDRFSAERPEGSISTLTIQRTEQRDSAMYRCASSLAGPEGNEQFFGPGTRLTVL.

This clone has only one observation. The V call is TRBV5-6, the J call TRBJ1-1; D unclear. CDR1 and CDR2 from the germline V gene are SGHDT and YYEEEE. Deletions cut 7 bases from V and 0 bases from J, with 13 bases between. This CDR3 comprises 14 residues. As DNA, the CDR3 is TGTGCCAGCCTGACTCTGGGGATGAACACTGAAGCTTTCTTT. Translated: CASLTLGMNTEAFF.

The chain uses TRBV2 and TRBJ1-1, with D perhaps matching TRBD1 (6 bases). With 8 bases removed from V and 1 base from J, the gap between germline ends came to 17 bases. Germline CDR1 SNHLY, CDR2 FYNNEI. The CDR3 has 15 amino acids. This chain's CDR3 is CASVFGGNGNTEAFF. The CDR3 DNA is TGTGCCAGCGTATTCGGGGGCAATGGGAACACTGAAGCTTTCTTT.

This chain connects TRBV27 to TRBJ1-2; 7 bases fit TRBD1. The CDR3 is 14 amino acids. J lost 6 bases, V lost 8 bases, and 12 bases had no gene match. Germline V gene lookup returns CDR1 MNHEY and CDR2 SMNVEV (reference sequence). CDR3 amino acids: CASGGVVGGHGYTF. CDR3 DNA sequence: TGTGCCAGCGGCGGGGTAGTAGGGGGCCATGGCTACACCTTC.

The chain joins TRBV30 to TRBJ2-1, with D perhaps TRBD1 (6 bases). Germline CDR1 reads GTSNPN; CDR2 reads SVGIG (reference sequence). CDR3 size: 11 residues. V dropped 6 bases and J dropped 12 bases, with 15 bases sitting between them. The chain's CDR3 is CACSDRNWQFF. DNA of the CDR3: TGTGCCTGCTCAGACAGGAATTGGCAGTTCTTC.

The chain carries TRBV11-1 and TRBJ2-3; TRBD2 matches at 11 bases. The V gene end was trimmed by 3 bases and the J gene end by 4 bases; junction bases not matched to a gene: 3. The CDR3 length is 15 residues. Germline V gene sequence: CDR1 SGHAT, CDR2 FQDESV (reference sequence). The CDR3 nucleotides read TGTGCCAGCAGCTTTGGGACTAGCGGCCCAGATACGCAGTATTTT. Its protein product is CASSFGTSGPDTQYF.

The rearrangement joins TRBV18 to TRBJ1-3; D is ambiguous. Germline-derived CDR1 and CDR2 are KGHSH and LQKENI. V lost 0 bases, J lost 0 bases, and 12 bases lay in between. CDR3 length: 17 residues. CDR3 sequence reads: CASSPPRPLSSGNTIYF. Here the CDR3 DNA reads TGTGCCAGCTCACCACCGAGACCCCTCAGCTCTGGAAACACCATATATTTT.

This clone was counted once. J is TRBJ1-4 and V is TRBV7-9, with D uncertain. With 5 bases removed from V and 4 bases from J, the gap between germline ends came to 11 bases. The CDR3 runs 14 residues. The V gene's germline CDR1 is SEHNR and CDR2 FQNEAQ (reference sequence). CDR3 region: CASSPDRHNEKLFF. In nucleotides, the CDR3 is TGTGCCAGCAGCCCGGACCGGCATAATGAAAAACTGTTTTTT.

Only a few counts were recorded for this clone. The chain is built from TRBV7-3 and TRBJ2-7; D is uncertain. V lost 1 base and J lost 0, with 7 bases in between. This CDR3 contains 14 residues. CDR1 and CDR2 from the germline V gene are SGHTA and FQGTGA. CDR3 nucleotides: TGTGCCAGCAGCTTAAAGGGCTCCTCCTACGAGCAGTACTTC. Amino acids: CASSLKGSSYEQYF.

The chain couples TRBV9 to TRBJ1-1; 10 bases align to TRBD1. Germline V lookup: CDR1 SGDLS, CDR2 YYNGEE. The V gene end was trimmed by 0 bases and the J gene end by 5 bases; junction bases not matched to a gene: 10. This CDR3 region has 17 residues. The CDR3: CASSVEDWTGGSTEAFF. The DNA of the CDR3 is TGTGCCAGCAGCGTAGAGGATTGGACAGGGGGTAGTACTGAAGCTTTCTTT.

The genes are TRBV5-1 and TRBJ2-6; the D is unclear. There are 16 residues in the CDR3. Germline CDR1 is SGHRS and CDR2 is YFSETQ. Trimming took 3 bases from V and 0 from J, leaving 10 bases between them. CDR3 in DNA: TGCGCCAGCAGCTCGAGTCCGCGCTCTGGGGCCAACGTCCTGACTTTC. Residues: CASSSSPRSGANVLTF.

This chain links TRBV4-3 with TRBJ2-7; tentatively, D is TRBD2 (6 bases). The V gene lost 1 base and the J gene lost 7 bases, with 14 bases spanning the gap. The CDR3 is 14 residues long. Germline V gene sequence: CDR1 LGHNA, CDR2 YSLEER. The CDR3, as DNA: TGCGCCAGCAGCCAAGTAGCCGGGAGACGGGAGCAGTACTTC. Translation gives CASSQVAGRREQYF.

V is TRBV20-1 and J is TRBJ2-3; D remains unclear. The V end lost 2 bases, the J end lost 6 bases, and 6 bases lay between the germline ends. The CDR3 totals 11 residues. The germline V gene has CDR1 DFQATT and CDR2 SNEGSKA (reference sequence). Written as DNA, the CDR3 is TGCAGTGCTAGACAGTTGGATACGCAGTATTTT. This codes for CSARQLDTQYF.

The rearrangement joins TRBV5-1 to TRBJ2-3; D may be TRBD1 (5 bases). The CDR3 loop spans 17 amino acids. Germline lookup yields CDR1 SGHRS and CDR2 YFSETQ. V gave up 4 bases and J gave up 6 bases, with 24 bases separating them. The CDR3 DNA reads as TGCGCCAGCAGCCCCAGGTTGGAGTCGGGCGCAGGGGATACGCAGTATTTT. Its protein product is CASSPRLESGAGDTQYF.